This T cell receptor (beta chain) was retrieved from a study of vaccination effects on CD4 cells after COVID-19 (dated by TCRdb to between 2021 and 2023). Regarding the research as a whole: Participants received two doses of either the BNT162b2 or the mRNA-1273 mRNA SARS-CoV-2 vaccine. SARS-CoV-2 spike-specific CD4+ TCR repertoires from before and after mRNA vaccination were compared in COVID-19 convalescent patients and in infection-naive vaccine recipients. A total of 10 COVID-19 convalescent patients and several SARS-CoV-2-naive healthy vaccine recipients were included in the full study. Cultures from other donors in the study were sequenced with the Oncomine TCR Beta short-read assay on an Illumina iSeq 100.

Libraries were constructed by the immunoSEQ multiplex PCR assay. DNA from the cultured and isolated CD4+ T cells underwent TCR beta CDR3 sequencing. The source study handled its data this way. Non-productive TCR sequences were removed and reads were trimmed to the CDR3 region, keeping CDR3s of at least 7 amino acids. The MANAFEST web app was used to pick out antigen-specific clonotypes by comparing their expansion in peptide wells with that in reference cultures. To be called positive, a clone needed expansion at FDR<0.05 compared with the reference and with all other wells, an odds ratio greater than 5, and a frequency greater than 0.1% in two replicate wells. Cross-reactive clonotypes were defined as significantly expanded in SARS-CoV-2 spike wells and in at least one common cold coronavirus spike condition. CDR3 similarity was assessed by Levenshtein distance with the stringdist R package, and unrooted trees were built with ape in R 3.6.1. TCRdb obtained this table from immuneACCESS and retained in-frame rearrangements with V and J assigned. These tables miss some clones; where compared with another copy, unresolved V genes account for less than half of the shortfall, and the remainder is unexplained. V, J and clone size reflect that table, while D and trimming were determined from the DNA. This sample holds tens of thousands of clones; approximately 81% were observed only once. The leading ten clones occupy under 2% of the sample.

Beyond this particular receptor, the publication reports: Among healthy vaccine recipients, nearly all vaccine-induced clones were SARS-CoV-2 mono-reactive, and just 1 of 255 was cross-reactive with common cold coronaviruses. Clones induced by infection and clones induced by vaccination both contracted markedly at late timepoints after vaccination, which fits with T cell responses waning over time. The study was limited by a small number of convalescent patients, and early post-infection timepoints were lacking.

As concerns this clone: The antigen it recognizes is unknown. Base qualities are not at hand, and no much larger clone is one base apart.

The CDR3 measures 17 amino acids from cysteine to phenylalanine. The kept DNA is CDR3 alone, 51 bases in frame from the first base. At the junction V is shortened by 4 bases and J by 2 bases, with 19 bases in between. CDR1 and CDR2, looked up from the germline V gene (reference sequence), are SGHKS and YYEKEE. In the ViraFEST assay, PBMC were stimulated with viral peptide pools, and antigen-specific CD4+ T cell clonotypes were then identified by expansion using TCR sequencing. After around 10 days of culture, CD4+ T cells were isolated with the EasySep CD4+ T cell isolation kit. The absence of prior SARS-CoV-2 infection in healthy vaccine recipients was confirmed by negative nucleocapsid antibodies before and after vaccination. Each well held two million PBMC cultured in IMDM containing 5% human AB serum, 8 to 10 IU/ml IL-2 and gentamicin, along with roughly 10 ug/ml peptides. Half of the culture medium was replaced with fresh IL-2-containing medium on days 3 and 7. Unless otherwise noted, each peptide stimulation condition was cultured in triplicate wells. Using Ficoll-Paque Plus gradient centrifugation, PBMC were separated from whole blood and then either used fresh or cryopreserved at -140C. The spike proteins of SARS-CoV-2 and of the common cold coronaviruses HCoV-NL63, HCoV-OC43 and HCoV-229E were spanned by overlapping peptide pools. The QIAamp micro DNA kit was used to extract genomic DNA from the cultured CD4+ T cells.

The sample in question was CD4+ T cells from PBMCs cultured with HCoV-229E spike peptides, obtained before COVID-19 vaccination. In light of the paper, this sample's cell subset or site label describes: HCoV-229E spike overlapping peptide pool stimulation. This sequence uses TRBV5-5 and TRBJ2-1; a tentative D call is TRBD1 (5 bases match). The TCR was taken from a human donor who received a COVID-19 vaccine. The CDR3 protein: CASSRTVGPATYNEQFF. Read as DNA, the sequence is TGTGCCAGCAGCCGTACCGTGGGGCCGGCTACCTACAATGAGCAGTTCTTC. Reference TRBV5-5 and TRBJ2-1 genes cover what lies past the CDR3, so the full variable domain is DAGVTQSPTHLIKTRGQQVTLRCSPISGHKSVSWYQQVLGQGPQFIFQYYEKEERGRGNFPDRFSARQFPNYSSELNVNALLLGDSALYLCASSRTVGPATYNEQFFGPGTRLTVL.